Included here is one T cell receptor beta chain sequence, with context. The CDR3 has 16 amino acids. Trimming shortened V by 4 bases and J by 6 bases, and 21 bases separated the two germline ends. Germline CDR1 and CDR2: WNHNN and SYGVQD (reference sequence). The sample originates from a study of shared T cell receptors in the human thymus. Repertoires were generated with immunoSEQ multiplex PCR, while TCRdb's copy carries only in-frame clones and drops some. The sample lists around 730,000 clones, around 85% occurring once. The same data also went into a second study, on human thymus T cells. As that report states: Thymic resections from corrective heart surgery supplied the tissue. Gene usage for V and J segments appeared biased in thymic and blood repertoires.

This receptor was identified in a girl in the first two years of life with a congenital heart defect. The V gene is TRBV10-1, the J gene TRBJ1-2, with TRBD1 as a possible D gene (6 bases). What was sequenced was thymocytes. The CDR3 sequence is CASSGTKYTGSDGYTF. The DNA of the CDR3 is TGCGCCAGCAGTGGGACGAAATATACAGGGTCCGATGGCTACACCTTC.